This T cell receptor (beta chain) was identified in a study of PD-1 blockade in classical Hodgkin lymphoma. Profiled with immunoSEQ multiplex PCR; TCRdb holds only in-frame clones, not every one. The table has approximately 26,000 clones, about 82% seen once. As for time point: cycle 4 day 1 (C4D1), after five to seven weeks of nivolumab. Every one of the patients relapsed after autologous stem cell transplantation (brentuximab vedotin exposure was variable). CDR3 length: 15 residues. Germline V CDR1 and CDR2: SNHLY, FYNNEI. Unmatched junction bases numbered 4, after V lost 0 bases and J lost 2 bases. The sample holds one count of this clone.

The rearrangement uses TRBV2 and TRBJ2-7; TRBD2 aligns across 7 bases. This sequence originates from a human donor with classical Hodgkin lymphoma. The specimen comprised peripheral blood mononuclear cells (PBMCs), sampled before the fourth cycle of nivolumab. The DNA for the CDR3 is TGTGCCAGCAGTGAAGCCGGGGGAGGGCCCTACGAGCAGTACTTC. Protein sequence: CASSEAGGGPYEQYF. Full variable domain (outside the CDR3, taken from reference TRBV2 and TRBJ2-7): EPEVTQTPSHQVTQMGQEVILRCVPISNHLYFYWYRQILGQKVEFLVSFYNNEISEKSEIFDDQFSVERPDGSNFTLKIRSTKLEDSAMYFCASSEAGGGPYEQYFGPGTRLTVT.